Reported below is one T cell receptor (beta chain). Antigen unknown. The sample is drawn from a study of naive CD8 T cells in extremely preterm neonates. Study-level findings and limits: Shared CDR3 nucleotide sequences: preterm around 2.6%, term approximately 0.4%, children about 0.028%, adults approximately 0.01%. Limitations included small sample size and variable preterm productive templates. Preterm CDR3s were shorter than older groups', with fewer N additions and less trimming.

The CDR3 totals 15 residues. Germline CDR1 is MNHNS and CDR2 is SASEGT. With V trimmed by 6 bases and J by 2 bases, 7 bases remained unmatched. TCRdb's copy holds only in-frame clones and misses some; the assay was immunoSEQ multiplex PCR. In the table there are over 4,000 clones, nearly 95% of which are singletons. Extremely preterm births at about 22-27 weeks of gestation supplied the samples. Pregnancies with fetal demise were excluded. Sorting kept Annexin V-negative CD3+CD8+CD45RA+CCR7+ naive T cells. This chain connects TRBV6-1 to TRBJ1-5, with 7 bases matching TRBD1. Sequencing used naive CD8+ T cells from cord blood. This clonotype was sampled from a boy who was born preterm. The CDR3 is CASRWDSGGNQPQHF. The CDR3 DNA is TGTGCCAGCAGGTGGGACAGTGGGGGCAATCAGCCCCAGCATTTT.